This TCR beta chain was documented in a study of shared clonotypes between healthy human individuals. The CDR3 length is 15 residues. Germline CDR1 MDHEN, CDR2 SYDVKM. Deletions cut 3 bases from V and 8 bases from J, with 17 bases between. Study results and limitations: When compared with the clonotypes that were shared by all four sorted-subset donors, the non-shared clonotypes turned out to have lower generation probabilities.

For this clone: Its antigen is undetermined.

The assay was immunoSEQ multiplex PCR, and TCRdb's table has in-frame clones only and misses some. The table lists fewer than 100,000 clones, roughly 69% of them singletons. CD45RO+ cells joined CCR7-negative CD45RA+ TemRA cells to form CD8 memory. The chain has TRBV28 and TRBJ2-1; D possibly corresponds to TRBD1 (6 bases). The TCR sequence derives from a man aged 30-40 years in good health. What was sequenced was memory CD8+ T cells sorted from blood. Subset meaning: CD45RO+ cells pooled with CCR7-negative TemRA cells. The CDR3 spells CASSFPSDRYDEQFF. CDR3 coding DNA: TGTGCCAGCAGTTTCCCCTCCGACAGGTACGATGAGCAGTTCTTC.